The 26 T cell receptor beta chains reported below all come from one sample, sequenced in a study of lymphopenia after photon versus proton radiotherapy. TCRdb's copy holds only in-frame clones and misses some; the assay was immunoSEQ multiplex PCR. The sample lists 25,000 to 30,000 clones, approximately 85% occurring once. Sequenced material: peripheral blood, taken from a patient treated with photon-based radiotherapy. Receptor source: a man over 45 with gastric cancer.

V and J are TRBV10-3 and TRBJ1-1; D gene uncertain. The CDR3 runs to 13 residues. Trimming cost V 4 bases and J 1 base, with 7 bases left between them. Germline loops: CDR1 ENHRY, CDR2 SYGVKD. The CDR3 loop reads CAISGTENTEAFF. CDR3 DNA sequence: TGTGCCATCAGTGGGACGGAGAACACTGAAGCTTTCTTT.

The V gene is TRBV5-1, the J gene TRBJ1-1; TRBD1 matches at 7 bases. Trimming cost V 0 bases and J 4 bases; bases outside gene matches: 6. This CDR3 is 15 amino acids long. Germline V gives CDR1 SGHRS, CDR2 YFSETQ. The CDR3 nucleotides read TGCGCCAGCAGCTTGGTGGTCGCAGGGGGCACTGAAGCTTTCTTT. Translated: CASSLVVAGGTEAFF. The full variable domain, in which reference TRBV5-1 and TRBJ1-1 provide the parts outside the CDR3, is KAGVTQTPRYLIKTRGQQVTLSCSPISGHRSVSWYQQTPGQGLQFLFEYFSETQRNKGNFPGRFSGRQFSNSRSEMNVSTLELGDSALYLCASSLVVAGGTEAFFGQGTRLTVV.

This clone occurred a few times. The V gene is TRBV29-1, the J gene TRBJ2-2; 8 bases match TRBD1. The CDR3 is 13 residues long. V lost 7 bases, J lost 7 bases, and 8 bases stayed unmatched. Germline-derived CDR1 and CDR2 are SQVTM and ANQGSEA. The CDR3 region is CSAAGGMDGELFF. In nucleotides, the CDR3 is TGCAGCGCAGCAGGGGGCATGGACGGGGAGCTGTTTTTT.

The chain uses TRBV29-1 and TRBJ2-3; D remains unclear. In germline, CDR1 is SQVTM, CDR2 ANQGSEA. The CDR3 contains 13 residues. Trimming stripped 4 bases from V and 6 bases from J, with 14 bases between. The CDR3 region has the DNA TGCAGCGTTGGTCCCTCCTCGGGTGATACGCAGTATTTT. This sequence encodes CSVGPSSGDTQYF.

The rearrangement uses TRBV25-1 and TRBJ1-3, with D possibly being TRBD1 (5 bases). The CDR3 runs 15 residues. V shed 6 bases and J shed 0 bases, with 12 bases lying between them. Looked up from germline, CDR1 is MGHDK and CDR2 is SYGVNS. CDR3 nucleotide sequence: TGTGCCAGCAGCCAACAGGCTCGCTCTGGAAACACCATATATTTT. This codes for CASSQQARSGNTIYF. The whole variable domain, filled in from reference TRBV25-1 and TRBJ1-3, reads EADIYQTPRYLVIGTGKKITLECSQTMGHDKMYWYQQDPGMELHLIHYSYGVNSTEKGDLSSESTVSRIRTEHFPLTLESARPSHTSQYLCASSQQARSGNTIYFGEGSWLTVV.

The CDR3 region has the DNA TGTGCCAGCAGTGGAGGTTTTTACAGGACCGTTAATGAAAAACTGTTTTTT. Translating gives CASSGGFYRTVNEKLFF. V and J are TRBV6-1 and TRBJ1-4; possibly TRBD1 for D (5 bases). Germline V gene sequence: CDR1 MNHNS, CDR2 SASEGT. The CDR3 is made up of 17 amino acids. The V and J ends lost 4 bases and 4 bases respectively, with 19 bases between them.

V usage is TRBV6-5 and J usage is TRBJ2-3; TRBD1 aligns across 9 bases. The CDR3 extends over 15 amino acids. J lost 3 bases, V lost 6 bases, and 7 bases had no gene match. Germline CDR1 MNHEY, CDR2 SVGAGI. This CDR3 is CASSHRDRVTDTQYF. For the CDR3, the DNA is TGTGCCAGCAGCCACCGGGACAGGGTTACAGATACGCAGTATTTT.

This clone is a singleton in its sample. The chain has TRBV5-1 and TRBJ2-5, with D perhaps matching TRBD1 (5 bases). The ends were cut back, 1 base at V and 5 bases at J, with 18 bases in the middle. Germline values: CDR1 SGHRS, CDR2 YFSETQ. The CDR3 has 16 residues. CDR3 in amino acids: CASSLWGEVGKETQYF. CDR3 in DNA: TGCGCCAGCAGCTTGTGGGGCGAGGTCGGAAAGGAGACCCAGTACTTC.

CDR3 in DNA: TGTGCCAGCTCACCACCGAAGGGGCACAACACTGAAGCTTTCTTT. This encodes CASSPPKGHNTEAFF. The chain combines TRBV18 with TRBJ1-1; TRBD1 might be the D (5 bases). V gave up 0 bases and J gave up 2 bases, with 10 bases separating them. This CDR3 spans 15 amino acids. Per germline, CDR1 KGHSH and CDR2 LQKENI.

The chain recombines TRBV10-2 with TRBJ2-1; the match to TRBD2 covers 11 bases. Germline trimming cut 5 bases from V and 9 bases from J; bases unmatched to any gene: 12. Germline V gene sequence: CDR1 WSHSY, CDR2 SAAADI. The CDR3 contains 16 residues. This chain's CDR3 is CASSMPSGGSSGEQFF. CDR3 DNA: TGCGCCAGCAGTATGCCTAGCGGGGGGTCCTCGGGTGAGCAGTTCTTC.

The rearrangement uses TRBV18 and TRBJ1-1, with TRBD1 matching 7 bases. Trimming at V came to 3 bases and at J to 2 bases, leaving 6 bases not matched to a gene. Germline V gene sequence: CDR1 KGHSH, CDR2 LQKENI. The CDR3 totals 15 residues. CDR3 coding DNA: TGTGCCAGCTCACCGTTGGGACAGTTTAACACTGAAGCTTTCTTT. Protein product: CASSPLGQFNTEAFF.

The chain uses TRBV7-2 and TRBJ2-5, with D perhaps TRBD2 (7 bases). Germline lookup yields CDR1 SGHTA and CDR2 FQGNSA. V was trimmed by 1 base and J by 4 bases, leaving 13 bases between them. The CDR3 contains 15 residues. CDR3 protein: CASSLGGGGRETQYF. CDR3 DNA: TGTGCCAGCAGCTTAGGAGGCGGGGGCAGAGAGACCCAGTACTTC.

This clone was seen only a few times. DNA of the CDR3: TGCGCCAGCAGTGAAGGTTCCCTCCACTTT. As protein: CASSEGSLHF. The rearrangement joins TRBV10-2 to TRBJ1-6; D unclear. This CDR3 has 10 residues. Trimming took 3 bases from V and 14 from J, leaving 5 bases between them. CDR1 is WSHSY, CDR2 SAAADI, per germline.

The chain couples TRBV11-3 to TRBJ2-5, with D unresolved. Germline assignment: CDR1 SGHNT and CDR2 YENEEA. V lost 1 base to trimming and J lost 5 bases, with 11 bases between them. This CDR3 contains 14 residues. CDR3 nucleotides: TGTGCCAGCAGCTTAGCGGTGCCAAAGGAGACCCAGTACTTC. This encodes CASSLAVPKETQYF.

V is TRBV19 and J is TRBJ1-2; TRBD1 matches 8 bases. V lost 5 bases to trimming and J lost 7 bases; unmatched junction nucleotides: 15. There are 16 residues in the CDR3. Germline V gene lookup returns CDR1 LNHDA and CDR2 SQIVND (reference sequence). The CDR3 reads CASSLGVGQGSRGYTF. In nucleotides, the CDR3 is TGTGCCAGTAGTTTGGGTGTCGGACAGGGATCTCGTGGCTACACCTTC. The full variable domain, in which reference TRBV19 and TRBJ1-2 provide the parts outside the CDR3, is DGGITQSPKYLFRKEGQNVTLSCEQNLNHDAMYWYRQDPGQGLRLIYYSQIVNDFQKGDIAEGYSVSREKKESFPLTVTSAQKNPTAFYLCASSLGVGQGSRGYTFGSGTRLTVV.

This clone was detected once. The rearrangement joins TRBV19 to TRBJ1-6; D remains unclear. V was clipped by 3 bases and J by 7 bases, with 16 bases between them. This CDR3 comprises 16 residues. CDR1 and CDR2 (germline): LNHDA, SQIVND (reference sequence). CDR3 in amino acids: CASSIRPRRTNSPLHF. The CDR3 nucleotides read TGTGCCAGTAGTATTCGGCCTCGGCGGACGAATTCACCCCTCCACTTT.

This chain connects TRBV6-1 to TRBJ2-7; 11 bases are shared with TRBD2. The germline CDR1 and CDR2 sequences are MNHNS and SASEGT. V shed 8 bases, J shed 5 bases, and the junction held 8 bases outside the gene matches. The CDR3 spans 14 residues. Here the CDR3 reads CASGRLAGSHEQYF. In DNA form, the CDR3 reads TGTGCCAGCGGCAGACTAGCGGGGAGCCACGAGCAGTACTTC.

The genes are TRBV11-2 and TRBJ1-1, with a possible D match to TRBD1 (6 bases). The CDR3 loop spans 13 amino acids. The V gene lost 5 bases and the J gene lost 3 bases, with 10 bases spanning the gap. Looked up from germline, CDR1 is SGHAT and CDR2 is FQNNGV. CDR3 sequence reads: CASSTTGYTEAFF. The DNA for the CDR3 is TGTGCCAGCAGCACAACAGGGTACACTGAAGCTTTCTTT.

The chain has TRBV4-1 and TRBJ2-7; 9 bases align to TRBD1. Trimming removed 4 bases from V and 6 bases from J; junction bases left unmatched: 10. Germline-derived CDR1 and CDR2 are MGHRA and YSYEKL. This CDR3 region has 15 residues. CDR3 bases: TGCGCCAGCAGCCCTTGGGACAGGGCCGTTTCCGAGCAGTACTTC. Translation: CASSPWDRAVSEQYF.

The CDR3 region is CASSLGDTEAFF. The CDR3 DNA is TGTGCCAGCAGCTTGGGTGACACTGAAGCTTTCTTT. The chain is built from TRBV5-6 and TRBJ1-1; D unresolved. Germline CDR1 SGHDT, CDR2 YYEEEE. The V end was cut by 0 bases, the J end by 3 bases, with 3 bases between. This CDR3 comprises 12 residues.

The count of this clone is one. The rearrangement joins TRBV18 to TRBJ2-7; no clear D gene. CDR1 and CDR2 (germline): KGHSH, LQKENI. The V end was cut by 0 bases, the J end by 0 bases, with 3 bases between. This CDR3 is 13 amino acids long. CDR3 nucleotides: TGTGCCAGCTCACCACCCAGCTCCTACGAGCAGTACGTC. Protein: CASSPPSSYEQYV.

The chain combines TRBV11-2 with TRBJ1-3; D ambiguous. V was trimmed by 2 bases and J by 5 bases, leaving 4 bases between them. The CDR3 totals 12 residues. Germline lookup yields CDR1 SGHAT and CDR2 FQNNGV. The CDR3 spells CASSLRRNTIYF. The CDR3 nucleotides read TGTGCCAGCAGCTTACGCAGAAACACCATATATTTT.

In DNA form, the CDR3 reads TGTGCCAGTAGCAGGGGGACAGTATGGAACTCTGGGGCCAACGTCCTGACTTTC. It translates to CASSRGTVWNSGANVLTF. This chain joins TRBV19 and TRBJ2-6, with 7 bases that match TRBD1. CDR1 and CDR2 from the germline V gene are LNHDA and SQIVND (reference sequence). V was pared by 6 bases and J by 0 bases, with 11 bases of the junction left unmatched. The CDR3 loop spans 18 amino acids.

The chain has TRBV19 and TRBJ2-2, with D possibly TRBD2 on 5 matching bases. Trimming removed 4 bases from V and 4 bases from J, with 10 bases in between. The CDR3 runs to 14 residues. Germline CDR1 LNHDA, CDR2 SQIVND (reference sequence). CDR3 sequence reads: CASSRTGFTGELFF. DNA of the CDR3: TGTGCCAGTAGTAGGACTGGTTTCACCGGGGAGCTGTTTTTT.

This clone is medium-sized within its sample. The chain recombines TRBV10-2 with TRBJ2-7; 9 nucleotides agree with TRBD2. Germline loops: CDR1 WSHSY, CDR2 SAAADI. CDR3 length: 13 amino acids. The junction had 4 bases not matched to a gene; V was cut back by 7 bases and J by 3 bases. For the CDR3, the DNA is TGCGCCAGCATGTCTAGCGGGATCTACGAGCAGTACTTC. Translated, it gives CASMSSGIYEQYF.

The V and J genes are TRBV7-9 and TRBJ1-6, with 7 bases aligning to TRBD1. V trimming: 5 bases; J trimming: 14 bases; junction bases outside the gene matches: 9. This CDR3 has 13 residues. In germline, CDR1 is SEHNR, CDR2 FQNEAQ (reference sequence). The CDR3 loop is CASSGRGSFTLHF. The CDR3 DNA follows: TGTGCCAGCAGCGGCAGGGGGAGTTTCACCCTCCACTTT.